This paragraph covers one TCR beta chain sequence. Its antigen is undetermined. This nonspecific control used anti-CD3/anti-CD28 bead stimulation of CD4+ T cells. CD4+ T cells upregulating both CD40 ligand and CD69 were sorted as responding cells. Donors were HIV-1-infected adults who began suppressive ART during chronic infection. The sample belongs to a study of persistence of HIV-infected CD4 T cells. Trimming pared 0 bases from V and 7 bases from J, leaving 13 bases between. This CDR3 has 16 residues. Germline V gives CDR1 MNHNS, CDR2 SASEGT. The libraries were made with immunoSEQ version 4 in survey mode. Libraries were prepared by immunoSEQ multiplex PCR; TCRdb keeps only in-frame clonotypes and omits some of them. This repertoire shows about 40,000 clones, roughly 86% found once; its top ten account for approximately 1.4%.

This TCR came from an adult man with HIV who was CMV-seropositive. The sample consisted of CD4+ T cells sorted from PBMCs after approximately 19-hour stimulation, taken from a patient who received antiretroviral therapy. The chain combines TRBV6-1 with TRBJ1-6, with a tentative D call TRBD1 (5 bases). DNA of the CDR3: TGTGCCAGCAGTGAAGCCAGACAGACGAGGAATTCACCCCTCCACTTT. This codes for CASSEARQTRNSPLHF.